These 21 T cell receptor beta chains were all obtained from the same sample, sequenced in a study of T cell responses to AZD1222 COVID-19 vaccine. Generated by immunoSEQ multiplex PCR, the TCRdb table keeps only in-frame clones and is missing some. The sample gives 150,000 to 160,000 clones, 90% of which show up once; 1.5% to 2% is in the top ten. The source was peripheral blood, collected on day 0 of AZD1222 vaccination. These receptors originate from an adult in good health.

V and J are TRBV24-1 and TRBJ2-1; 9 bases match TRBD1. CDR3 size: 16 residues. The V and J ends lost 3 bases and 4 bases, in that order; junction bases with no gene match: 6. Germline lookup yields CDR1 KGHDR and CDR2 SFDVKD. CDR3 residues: CATSDKQGAFYNEQFF. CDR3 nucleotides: TGTGCCACCAGTGATAAACAGGGGGCCTTTTACAATGAGCAGTTCTTC.

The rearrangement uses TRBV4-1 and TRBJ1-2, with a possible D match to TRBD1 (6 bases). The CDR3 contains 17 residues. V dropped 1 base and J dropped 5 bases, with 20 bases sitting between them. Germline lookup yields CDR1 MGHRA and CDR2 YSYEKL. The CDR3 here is CASSQAHQDSLLYGYTF. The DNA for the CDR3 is TGCGCCAGCAGCCAAGCGCACCAGGACAGCCTACTTTATGGCTACACCTTC.

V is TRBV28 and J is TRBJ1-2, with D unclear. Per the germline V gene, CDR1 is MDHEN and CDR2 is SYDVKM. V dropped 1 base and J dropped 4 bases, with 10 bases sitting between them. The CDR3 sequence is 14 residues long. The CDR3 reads CASSLFVNGYGYTF. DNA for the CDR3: TGTGCCAGCAGTTTATTCGTCAATGGCTATGGCTACACCTTC.

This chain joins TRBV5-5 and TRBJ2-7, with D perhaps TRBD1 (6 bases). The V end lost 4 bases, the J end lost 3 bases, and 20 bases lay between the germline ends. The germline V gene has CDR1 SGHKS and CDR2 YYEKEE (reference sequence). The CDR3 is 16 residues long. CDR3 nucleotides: TGTGCCAGCAGCGTCGCCCCTACAGGGACCTTCTACGAGCAGTACTTC. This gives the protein CASSVAPTGTFYEQYF.

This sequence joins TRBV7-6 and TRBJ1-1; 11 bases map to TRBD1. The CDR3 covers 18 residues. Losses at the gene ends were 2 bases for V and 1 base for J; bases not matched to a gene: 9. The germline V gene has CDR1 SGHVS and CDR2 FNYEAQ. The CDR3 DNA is TGTGCCAGCAGCTTACGCGGACAGGGGGCGTCTTGGAACACTGAAGCTTTCTTT. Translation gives CASSLRGQGASWNTEAFF.

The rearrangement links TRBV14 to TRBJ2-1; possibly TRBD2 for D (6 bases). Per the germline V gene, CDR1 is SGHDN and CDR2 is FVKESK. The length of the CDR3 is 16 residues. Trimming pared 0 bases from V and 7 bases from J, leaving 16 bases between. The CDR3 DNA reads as TGTGCCAGCAGCCAAGATTCAACGGGGGTGGTGAATGAGCAGTTCTTC. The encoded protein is CASSQDSTGVVNEQFF.

CDR3 sequence (DNA): TGTGCCAGCAGTTTTAGCGGTTTGGATAATGAAAAACTGTTTTTT. This translates into CASSFSGLDNEKLFF. The chain is built from TRBV28 and TRBJ1-4; no reliable D call. CDR1 and CDR2 (germline): MDHEN, SYDVKM. Between the trimmed V and J ends, which lost 3 bases and 4 bases, there was a span of 12 bases. This CDR3 contains 15 residues.

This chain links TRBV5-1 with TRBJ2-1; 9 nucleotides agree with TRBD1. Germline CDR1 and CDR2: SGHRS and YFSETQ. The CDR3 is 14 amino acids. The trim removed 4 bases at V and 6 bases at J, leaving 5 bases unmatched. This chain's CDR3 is CASSLGQGINEQFF. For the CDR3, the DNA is TGCGCCAGCAGCCTAGGACAGGGGATCAATGAGCAGTTCTTC.

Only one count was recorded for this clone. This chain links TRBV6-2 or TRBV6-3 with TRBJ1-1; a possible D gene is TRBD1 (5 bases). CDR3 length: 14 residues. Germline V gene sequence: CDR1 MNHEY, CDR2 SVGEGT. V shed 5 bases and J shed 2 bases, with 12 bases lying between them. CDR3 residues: CASSPKGPNTEAFF. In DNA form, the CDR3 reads TGTGCCAGCAGTCCAAAGGGGCCCAACACTGAAGCTTTCTTT.

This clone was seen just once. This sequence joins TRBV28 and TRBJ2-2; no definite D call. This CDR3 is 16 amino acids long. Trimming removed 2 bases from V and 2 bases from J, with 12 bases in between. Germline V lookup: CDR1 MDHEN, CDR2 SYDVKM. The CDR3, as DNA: TGTGCCAGCAGTTTACAAACCACCGCAAACACCGGGGAGCTGTTTTTT. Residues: CASSLQTTANTGELFF.

The CDR3 bases are TGTGCCACCAGTGATTTTCGCCAGAACACCGGGGAGCTGTTTTTT. This encodes CATSDFRQNTGELFF. The chain recombines TRBV24-1 with TRBJ2-2; D ambiguous. Germline CDR1 KGHDR, CDR2 SFDVKD. The length of the CDR3 is 15 residues. Trimming shortened V by 1 base and J by 1 base, and 6 bases separated the two germline ends.

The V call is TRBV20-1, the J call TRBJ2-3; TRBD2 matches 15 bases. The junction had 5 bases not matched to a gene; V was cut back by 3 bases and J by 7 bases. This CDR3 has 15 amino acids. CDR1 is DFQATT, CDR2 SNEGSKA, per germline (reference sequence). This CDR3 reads CSASGGLAGGNTQYF. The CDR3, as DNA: TGCAGTGCTAGTGGAGGACTAGCGGGAGGGAATACGCAGTATTTT.

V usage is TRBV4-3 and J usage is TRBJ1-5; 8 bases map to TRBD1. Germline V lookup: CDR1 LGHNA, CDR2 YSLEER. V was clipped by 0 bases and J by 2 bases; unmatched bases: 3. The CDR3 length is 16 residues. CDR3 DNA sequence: TGCGCCAGCAGCCAAGACGACAGGGGTGGCAATCAGCCCCAGCATTTT. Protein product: CASSQDDRGGNQPQHF.

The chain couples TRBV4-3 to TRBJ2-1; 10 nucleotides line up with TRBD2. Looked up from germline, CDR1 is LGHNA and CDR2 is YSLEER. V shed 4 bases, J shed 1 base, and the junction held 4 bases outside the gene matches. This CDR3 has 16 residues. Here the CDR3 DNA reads TGCGCCAGCAGCCCTGGACTAGCGGTATCCTACAATGAGCAGTTCTTC. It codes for CASSPGLAVSYNEQFF.

CDR3 coding DNA: TGTGCCAGCAGCCAAACCACCGGGACTAGCGTAGACAATGAGCAGTTCTTC. This gives the protein CASSQTTGTSVDNEQFF. The chain links TRBV13 to TRBJ2-1; 10 nucleotides line up with TRBD2. Germline V gene data show CDR1 as PRHDT and CDR2 as FYEKMQ (reference sequence). The CDR3 contains 17 residues. V lost 5 bases to trimming and J lost 5 bases; unmatched junction nucleotides: 12.

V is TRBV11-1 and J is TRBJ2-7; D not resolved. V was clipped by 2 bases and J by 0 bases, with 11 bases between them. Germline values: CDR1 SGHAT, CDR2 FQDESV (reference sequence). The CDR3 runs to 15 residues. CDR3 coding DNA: TGTGCCAGCAGCTTAACTTTTCGAAGCTCCTACGAGCAGTACTTC. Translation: CASSLTFRSSYEQYF.

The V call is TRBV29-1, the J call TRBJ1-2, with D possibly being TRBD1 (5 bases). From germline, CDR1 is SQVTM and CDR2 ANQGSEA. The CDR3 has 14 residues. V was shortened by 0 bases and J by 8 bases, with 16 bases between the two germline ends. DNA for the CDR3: TGCAGCGTTGAAGATGGGGCAGTTTCACGAGGCTACACCTTC. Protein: CSVEDGAVSRGYTF. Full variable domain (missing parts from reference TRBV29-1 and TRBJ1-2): SAVISQKPSRDICQRGTSLTIQCQVDSQVTMMFWYRQQPGQSLTLIATANQGSEATYESGFVIDKFPISRPNLTFSTLTVSNMSPEDSSIYLCSVEDGAVSRGYTFGSGTRLTVV.

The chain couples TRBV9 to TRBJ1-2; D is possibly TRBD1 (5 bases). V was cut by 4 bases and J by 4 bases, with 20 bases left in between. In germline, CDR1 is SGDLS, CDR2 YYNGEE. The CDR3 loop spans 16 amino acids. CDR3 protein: CASSLVPDIVLYGYTF. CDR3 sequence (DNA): TGTGCCAGCAGCCTGGTCCCGGACATTGTACTCTATGGCTACACCTTC.

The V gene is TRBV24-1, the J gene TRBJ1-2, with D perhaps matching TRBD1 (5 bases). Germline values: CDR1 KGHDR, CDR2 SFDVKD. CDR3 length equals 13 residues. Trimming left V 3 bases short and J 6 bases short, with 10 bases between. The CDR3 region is CATSDRGRDGYTF. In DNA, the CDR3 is TGTGCCACCAGTGATCGGGGGAGGGATGGCTACACCTTC.

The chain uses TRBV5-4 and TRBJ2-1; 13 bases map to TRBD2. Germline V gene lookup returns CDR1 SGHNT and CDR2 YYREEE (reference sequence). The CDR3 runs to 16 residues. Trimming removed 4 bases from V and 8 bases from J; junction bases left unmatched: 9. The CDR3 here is CASSLRTSGSTDEQFF. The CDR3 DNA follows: TGTGCCAGCAGCCTTCGGACTAGCGGGAGTACTGATGAGCAGTTCTTC.

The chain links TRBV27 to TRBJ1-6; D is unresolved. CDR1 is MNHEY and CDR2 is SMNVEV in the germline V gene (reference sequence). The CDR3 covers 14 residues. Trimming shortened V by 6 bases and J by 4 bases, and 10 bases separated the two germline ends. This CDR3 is CASRGLTYNSPLHF. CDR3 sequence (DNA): TGTGCCAGCAGAGGACTGACATATAATTCACCCCTCCACTTT.